Following are 29 T cell receptor beta chains from one sample sequenced in a study of shared clonotypes between healthy human individuals. Assay used: immunoSEQ multiplex PCR; TCRdb lists only in-frame clones, some missing. The sample lists roughly 680,000 clones, 55% to 80% occurring once. The sequenced material came from memory CD4+ T cells sorted from blood. Subset denoted: CD45RA-negative fraction. The receptors shown here come from a young woman in good health.

The J gene is TRBJ2-2, the V gene TRBV5-1; 11 nucleotides align to TRBD2. The germline gives CDR1 SGHRS, CDR2 YFSETQ. V gave up 7 bases and J gave up 6 bases; unmatched junction bases: 5. There are 14 residues in the CDR3. CDR3 loop: CASLAGGIAGELFF. The CDR3 DNA is TGCGCCAGCCTAGCGGGAGGTATAGCCGGGGAGCTGTTTTTT.

This chain connects TRBV11-2 to TRBJ1-2, with D possibly matching TRBD1 (5 bases). Deletions cut 1 base from V and 5 bases from J, with 8 bases between. Germline CDR1 and CDR2: SGHAT and FQNNGV. This CDR3 is 13 amino acids long. CDR3 sequence: CASSLAGRYGYTF. The CDR3 nucleotides read TGTGCCAGCAGCTTAGCAGGGAGGTATGGCTACACCTTC. Full variable domain (outside the CDR3, taken from reference TRBV11-2 and TRBJ1-2): EAGVAQSPRYKIIEKRQSVAFWCNPISGHATLYWYQQILGQGPKLLIQFQNNGVVDDSQLPKDRFSAERLKGVDSTLKIQPAKLEDSAVYLCASSLAGRYGYTFGSGTRLTVV.

The chain recombines TRBV5-6 with TRBJ2-5; a possible D gene is TRBD1 (6 bases). The V and J ends lost 4 bases and 5 bases respectively, with 15 bases between them. CDR1 is SGHDT and CDR2 is YYEEEE in the germline V gene. The CDR3 is made up of 14 amino acids. Here the CDR3 DNA reads TGTGCCAGCAGCGATAGGGGGTTAGGGGAGACCCAGTACTTC. Encoded protein: CASSDRGLGETQYF.

CDR3 in amino acids: CASSPTGGGYEKLFF. Written as DNA, the CDR3 is TGTGCCAGCAGCCCCACCGGGGGTGGGTATGAAAAACTGTTTTTT. V gene TRBV28 combines with J gene TRBJ1-4, with a tentative D call TRBD1 (5 bases). Germline V gene sequence: CDR1 MDHEN, CDR2 SYDVKM. V lost 6 bases and J lost 6, with 17 bases in between. The CDR3 is 15 amino acids.

In its sample, this clone was seen many times. The genes are TRBV5-1 and TRBJ2-3; 7 nucleotides match TRBD2. CDR1 is SGHRS and CDR2 is YFSETQ in the germline V gene. The length of the CDR3 is 15 residues. J was trimmed by 5 bases and V by 2 bases; bases with no gene match: 8. The CDR3 DNA follows: TGCGCCAGCAGCTTCTTGGGAGGGCCTCGAGATACGCAGTATTTT. Amino acid sequence: CASSFLGGPRDTQYF.

The chain employs TRBV4-2 and TRBJ1-2; D is undetermined. The V gene lost 1 base and the J gene lost 6 bases, with 9 bases spanning the gap. Germline V gene data show CDR1 as LGHNA and CDR2 as YNFKEQ. This CDR3 has 13 residues. The CDR3 DNA reads as TGTGCCAGCAGCCAAGTTGAGAGTCATGGCTACACCTTC. Its translation is CASSQVESHGYTF.

This clone was seen more than once but under ten times. This specimen includes other DNA sequences encoding the same CDR3. This chain connects TRBV7-9 to TRBJ2-7; possible D gene TRBD2, 5 bases. The CDR3 covers 14 residues. CDR1 and CDR2 from the germline V gene are SEHNR and FQNEAQ (reference sequence). The germline V and J ends were trimmed by 4 bases and 4 bases, with 14 bases remaining between them. DNA of the CDR3: TGTGCCAGCAGCTACCAACGGGATTCGTACGAGCAGTACTTC. This gives the protein CASSYQRDSYEQYF.

The chain couples TRBV5-1 to TRBJ1-1; a weak D match, TRBD1 (5 bases). The germline gives CDR1 SGHRS, CDR2 YFSETQ. This CDR3 region has 15 residues. V was pared by 1 base and J by 4 bases, with 14 bases between. In DNA, the CDR3 is TGCGCCAGCAGCTTGATGGGGGAAGGAGGCACTGAAGCTTTCTTT. Translating it yields CASSLMGEGGTEAFF.

This clone showed up just a few times. The chain links TRBV6-5 to TRBJ1-4, with TRBD1 matching 8 bases. The CDR3 has 16 residues. With 4 bases clipped from V and 8 bases from J, the junction kept 12 bases outside the gene matches. Germline CDR1 is MNHEY and CDR2 is SVGAGI. CDR3 loop: CASSSLQTGVGEKLFF. The CDR3, as DNA: TGTGCCAGCAGTTCGCTTCAGACAGGGGTAGGAGAAAAACTGTTTTTT.

The rearrangement joins TRBV18 to TRBJ1-1, with D unclear. Trimming stripped 2 bases from V and 6 bases from J, with 16 bases between. The CDR3 length is 15 residues. CDR1 and CDR2 from the germline V gene are KGHSH and LQKENI. The CDR3 here is CASSPNSESDSEAFF. The CDR3, as DNA: TGTGCCAGCTCACCAAACAGCGAGTCCGACTCTGAAGCTTTCTTT.

This clone has only one observation. In DNA, the CDR3 is TGTGCCAGCAGCTTAAGGGACAGGGCCCCCGATAATTCACCCCTCCACTTT. It yields the protein CASSLRDRAPDNSPLHF. This chain links TRBV11-2 with TRBJ1-6; 9 positions agree with TRBD1. The J segment lost 5 bases and the V segment lost 2 bases, leaving 7 bases of the junction unmatched. Germline V CDR1 and CDR2: SGHAT, FQNNGV. The CDR3 runs 17 residues.

The chain couples TRBV6-5 to TRBJ2-2; D remains ambiguous. The germline V and J ends were trimmed by 2 bases and 0 bases, with 10 bases remaining between them. This CDR3 is built from 16 residues. The germline V gene has CDR1 MNHEY and CDR2 SVGAGI. As DNA, the CDR3 is TGTGCCAGCAGTTACCGGGCAACTTCGAACACCGGGGAGCTGTTTTTT. Protein sequence: CASSYRATSNTGELFF.

The chain uses TRBV10-3 and TRBJ2-7; 10 bases map to TRBD2. V was clipped by 1 base and J by 5 bases; unmatched bases: 5. The CDR3 is 15 residues long. The germline CDR1 and CDR2 sequences are ENHRY and SYGVKD. DNA of the CDR3: TGTGCCATCAGTGAGTTCACTAGCGGGACTAACGAGCAGTACTTC. Residues: CAISEFTSGTNEQYF.

This clone was seen a single time. The rearrangement uses TRBV9 and TRBJ2-3, with TRBD1 as a possible D gene (6 bases). The CDR3 spans 13 residues. V was shortened by 4 bases and J by 2 bases, with 8 bases between the two germline ends. Germline V gene sequence: CDR1 SGDLS, CDR2 YYNGEE. The CDR3 sequence: CASSRTVTDTQYF. For the CDR3, the DNA is TGTGCCAGCAGCCGGACAGTCACAGATACGCAGTATTTT.

This clone showed up just a few times. The CDR3 DNA reads TGTGCCAGCAGCCCACAGGGAAACGTGGGTAACACTGAAGCTTTCTTT. The encoded protein is CASSPQGNVGNTEAFF. The chain links TRBV7-2 to TRBJ1-1; possible D gene TRBD1, 6 bases. This CDR3 is built from 16 residues. Germline CDR1 SGHTA, CDR2 FQGNSA. Trimming removed 5 bases at V and 2 bases at J, with 18 bases between. Based on the CDR3 plus reference TRBV7-2 and TRBJ1-1, the full variable domain is GAGVSQSPSNKVTEKGKDVELRCDPISGHTALYWYRQSLGQGLEFLIYFQGNSAPDKSGLPSDRFSAERTGGSVSTLTIQRTQQEDSAVYLCASSPQGNVGNTEAFFGQGTRLTVV.

This clone has only a few counts. The gene calls are TRBV27 and TRBJ2-6; either TRBD1 or TRBD2 may fit D (5 bases each). Trimming left V 5 bases short and J 0 bases short, with 8 bases between. The germline gives CDR1 MNHEY, CDR2 SMNVEV (reference sequence). The CDR3 covers 15 residues. The CDR3 sequence: CASSTRGSGANVLTF. The CDR3 nucleotides read TGTGCCAGCAGTACGAGGGGCTCTGGGGCCAACGTCCTGACTTTC.

The chain recombines TRBV28 with TRBJ2-5; D not resolved. The CDR3 consists of 12 residues. Germline lookup yields CDR1 MDHEN and CDR2 SYDVKM. The V and J ends lost 11 bases and 10 bases respectively, with 20 bases between them. The CDR3: CASTKNQENQYF. CDR3 DNA: TGTGCCTCCACGAAGAACCAAGAAAACCAGTACTTC. The variable domain in full, with the rest retrieved from reference TRBV28 and TRBJ2-5, is DVKVTQSSRYLVKRTGEKVFLECVQDMDHENMFWYRQDPGLGLRLIYFSYDVKMKEKGDIPEGYSVSREKKERFSLILESASTNQTSMYLCASTKNQENQYFGPGTRLLVL.

As regards this clone: It is likely a read error: a sequence one base away is far more abundant. CDR3 amino acids: CASSPGQGGTGELFF. Written as DNA, the CDR3 is TGTGCCAGCAGCCCGGGACAGGGAGGCACCGGGGAGCTGTTTTTT. This sequence joins TRBV7-9 and TRBJ2-2; 9 bases line up with TRBD1. The J segment lost 4 bases and the V segment lost 5 bases, leaving 5 bases of the junction unmatched. CDR3 length: 15 amino acids. CDR1 is SEHNR and CDR2 is FQNEAQ in the germline V gene (reference sequence).

This chain links TRBV7-9 with TRBJ1-2, with 10 positions matching TRBD1. CDR1 and CDR2 from the germline V gene are SEHNR and FQNEAQ (reference sequence). This CDR3 region has 15 residues. V lost 4 bases and J lost 4; bases outside the gene matches: 6. The CDR3 here is CASSSTGGRGYGYTF. CDR3 nucleotide sequence: TGTGCCAGCAGCTCGACAGGGGGCAGGGGCTATGGCTACACCTTC.

The V and J genes are TRBV7-2 and TRBJ1-4; the D gene is possibly TRBD1 (5 bases). This CDR3 has 16 amino acids. Per the germline V gene, CDR1 is SGHTA and CDR2 is FQGNSA. Trimming pared 5 bases from V and 2 bases from J, leaving 15 bases between. The CDR3 sequence is CASSIQLGVTNEKLFF. DNA of the CDR3: TGTGCCAGCAGCATCCAGTTGGGGGTGACTAATGAAAAACTGTTTTTT.

The chain is built from TRBV6-1 and TRBJ2-7; D possibly corresponds to TRBD1 (5 bases). The CDR3 covers 15 residues. CDR1 and CDR2 from the germline V gene are MNHNS and SASEGT. Trimming cost V 0 bases and J 1 base, with 10 bases left between them. As DNA, the CDR3 is TGTGCCAGCAGTGAAGCCAGGGTCGGATCCTACGAGCAGTACTTC. Translated: CASSEARVGSYEQYF.

The chain joins TRBV5-5 to TRBJ1-5; a possible D gene is TRBD1 (5 bases). V was cut by 4 bases and J by 0 bases, with 17 bases left in between. Looked up from germline, CDR1 is SGHKS and CDR2 is YYEKEE (reference sequence). The CDR3 extends over 17 amino acids. The CDR3 sequence is CASSPLTVSDSNQPQHF. The CDR3 region has the DNA TGTGCCAGCAGCCCCCTGACAGTAAGCGATAGCAATCAGCCCCAGCATTTT.

The chain employs TRBV25-1 and TRBJ2-3; a weak D match, TRBD1 (5 bases). Germline loops: CDR1 MGHDK, CDR2 SYGVNS. The CDR3 extends over 16 amino acids. V dropped 4 bases and J dropped 0 bases, with 14 bases sitting between them. CDR3 sequence reads: CASSATVSRSTDTQYF. The CDR3 DNA reads as TGTGCCAGCAGTGCGACAGTTAGTCGCAGCACAGATACGCAGTATTTT.

With regard to this clone: A much larger clone differs by one base, so this may be a read error. In the same sample, other DNA sequences code for this CDR3. The chain employs TRBV10-3 and TRBJ2-5, with 9 positions matching TRBD1. The CDR3 sequence is 14 residues long. The trim removed 5 bases at V and 2 bases at J, leaving 3 bases unmatched. CDR1 and CDR2 from the germline V gene are ENHRY and SYGVKD. CDR3 sequence: CAISPGQGQETQYF. CDR3 bases: TGTGCCATCAGTCCGGGACAGGGTCAAGAGACCCAGTACTTC.

This clone has only a few counts. The chain uses TRBV19 and TRBJ2-2, with 8 bases fitting TRBD2. Trimming cost V 8 bases and J 4 bases; bases outside gene matches: 9. Germline V gene sequence: CDR1 LNHDA, CDR2 SQIVND (reference sequence). This CDR3 has 15 residues. CDR3 residues: CASSSAGEVTGELFF. For the CDR3, the DNA is TGTGCCAGTTCGTCAGCGGGAGAGGTCACCGGGGAGCTGTTTTTT.

The J gene is TRBJ2-1, the V gene TRBV5-1; possibly TRBD1 or TRBD2 for D (5 bases each). In germline, CDR1 is SGHRS, CDR2 YFSETQ. The V end lost 3 bases, the J end lost 8 bases, and 18 bases lay between the germline ends. The CDR3 runs 15 residues. This CDR3 is CASSSGDDSVHEQFF. The CDR3 DNA sequence: TGCGCCAGCAGCTCCGGGGACGATAGTGTACATGAGCAGTTCTTC. Variable domain in full (rest from reference TRBV5-1 and TRBJ2-1): KAGVTQTPRYLIKTRGQQVTLSCSPISGHRSVSWYQQTPGQGLQFLFEYFSETQRNKGNFPGRFSGRQFSNSRSEMNVSTLELGDSALYLCASSSGDDSVHEQFFGPGTRLTVL.

This clone was seen a few times. The rearrangement joins TRBV18 to TRBJ1-2, with D perhaps matching TRBD1 (6 bases). The CDR3 contains 15 residues. The V end lost 3 bases, the J end lost 4 bases, and 15 bases lay between the germline ends. Germline CDR1 is KGHSH and CDR2 is LQKENI. CDR3 sequence reads: CASSPSGGGSYGYTF. The CDR3 DNA reads TGTGCCAGCTCACCTTCGGGGGGCGGTAGCTATGGCTACACCTTC.

V gene TRBV7-9 combines with J gene TRBJ2-5; TRBD2 agrees at 15 bases. This CDR3 spans 18 amino acids. The V and J ends lost 4 bases and 4 bases, in that order; junction bases with no gene match: 10. CDR1 and CDR2 from the germline V gene are SEHNR and FQNEAQ (reference sequence). The CDR3 loop is CASSYSVGLAGGGETQYF. The CDR3 region has the DNA TGTGCCAGCAGCTATAGTGTGGGACTAGCGGGAGGAGGAGAGACCCAGTACTTC.

The genes are TRBV5-1 and TRBJ2-2, with TRBD2 identical over 11 bases. The CDR3 extends over 16 amino acids. Germline assignment: CDR1 SGHRS and CDR2 YFSETQ. V lost 0 bases, J lost 7 bases, and 5 bases stayed unmatched. DNA of the CDR3: TGCGCCAGCAGCTTGGAGGCTAGCGGGAGGAACGGGGAGCTGTTTTTT. Protein product: CASSLEASGRNGELFF.